The 4 T cell receptor beta chains below were found in one sample sequenced in a study of cytomegalovirus exposure and HLA in healthy donors. Clones were read by immunoSEQ multiplex PCR, and TCRdb kept only the in-frame ones, dropping some. The sample gives 60,000 to 75,000 clones, 85% to 95% of which show up once; over 6% is in the top ten. The specimen sequenced was PBMCs. The receptor source for this set is a woman aged 18-30 years in good health and CMV-seropositive.

This chain connects TRBV6-1 to TRBJ2-3, with 10 bases lining up with TRBD2. Germline loops: CDR1 MNHNS, CDR2 SASEGT. CDR3 length equals 16 residues. V trimming: 4 bases; J trimming: 3 bases; junction bases outside the gene matches: 7. The CDR3 is CASSGPSGGITDTQYF. DNA of the CDR3: TGTGCCAGCAGTGGACCTAGCGGGGGAATTACAGATACGCAGTATTTT.

V gene TRBV7-9 combines with J gene TRBJ1-1, with 7 bases identical to TRBD1. The CDR3 runs 15 residues. V shed 5 bases and J 0 bases; nucleotides not matched to a gene: 6. Germline values: CDR1 SEHNR, CDR2 FQNEAQ (reference sequence). CDR3 sequence: CASSGAGTVNTEAFF. DNA of the CDR3: TGTGCCAGCAGCGGAGCCGGGACAGTGAACACTGAAGCTTTCTTT.

The gene calls are TRBV27 and TRBJ2-5; D not resolved. Germline-derived CDR1 and CDR2 are MNHEY and SMNVEV (reference sequence). CDR3 size: 13 residues. The V end lost 3 bases, the J end lost 3 bases, and 8 bases lay between the germline ends. CDR3 in DNA: TGTGCCAGCAGTTTGGGCAAGAAAGAGACCCAGTACTTC. Residues: CASSLGKKETQYF.

The rearrangement links TRBV10-3 to TRBJ2-1, with 9 bases matching TRBD2. Germline V gene sequence: CDR1 ENHRY, CDR2 SYGVKD. With V trimmed by 6 bases and J by 9 bases, 9 bases remained unmatched. The CDR3 extends over 14 amino acids. This chain's CDR3 is CAIREASGMAEQFF. Here the CDR3 DNA reads TGTGCCATCAGGGAGGCTAGCGGGATGGCTGAGCAGTTCTTC.